This T cell receptor beta chain comes out of a study of blood T cell repertoires in COVID-19. On the study more broadly: Collection of acute and convalescent COVID-19 samples took place in the United States, Italy and Spain. Sources were T cells, B-cell-depleted T cells, or PBMCs; the material itself was cDNA or gDNA.

Residents of about two dozen US areas, aged 18 to 89 years, made up the participants. Per germline, CDR1 MGHRA and CDR2 YSYEKL. Trimming shortened V by 3 bases and J by 5 bases, and 20 bases separated the two germline ends. The CDR3 has 17 amino acids. Sequencing was performed with immunoSEQ multiplex PCR; in TCRdb, only in-frame clones are kept and a portion is missing. The data show over 350,000 clones, 70% to 90% seen once. The chain carries TRBV4-1 and TRBJ2-1; D remains ambiguous. The sequence was collected from a woman in her late teens or twenties with acute COVID-19. The sample was PBMCs or T cells enriched from blood (not recorded which). The CDR3 nucleotides are TGCGCCAGCAGCCACACACTTTTGGGCGACAAGAACAATGAGCAGTTCTTC. Translating gives CASSHTLLGDKNNEQFF.